The TCR beta chain under discussion was sequenced for a study of control samples from healthy donors and cancer patients. Produced via immunoSEQ multiplex PCR; TCRdb's table is partial and in-frame only. The table has about 180,000 clones, roughly nine tenths seen once. The junction had 16 bases not matched to a gene; V was cut back by 4 bases and J by 10 bases. There are 16 residues in the CDR3. Per the germline V gene, CDR1 is SGDLS and CDR2 is YYNGEE. Sequencing was performed on blood. This sequence was found in a young man in good health. J is TRBJ1-3 and V is TRBV9; 8 bases line up with TRBD1. The CDR3 here is CASSPRDRTLEGTIYF. The CDR3 region has the DNA TGTGCCAGCAGCCCCAGGGACAGGACACTTGAGGGGACCATATATTTT.